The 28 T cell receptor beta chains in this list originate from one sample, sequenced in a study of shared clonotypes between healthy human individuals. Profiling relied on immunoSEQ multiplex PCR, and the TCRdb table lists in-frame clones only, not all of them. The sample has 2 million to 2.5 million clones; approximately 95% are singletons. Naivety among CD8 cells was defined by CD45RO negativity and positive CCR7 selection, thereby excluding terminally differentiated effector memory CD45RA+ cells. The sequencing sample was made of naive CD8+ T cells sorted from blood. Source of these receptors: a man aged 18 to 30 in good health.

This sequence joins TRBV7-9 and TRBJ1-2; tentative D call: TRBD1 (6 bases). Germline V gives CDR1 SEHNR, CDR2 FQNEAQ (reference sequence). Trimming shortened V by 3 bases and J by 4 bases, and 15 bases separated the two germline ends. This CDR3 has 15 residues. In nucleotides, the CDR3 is TGTGCCAGCAGCTTCGGCAGGGGCACGTCCTATGGCTACACCTTC. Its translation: CASSFGRGTSYGYTF.

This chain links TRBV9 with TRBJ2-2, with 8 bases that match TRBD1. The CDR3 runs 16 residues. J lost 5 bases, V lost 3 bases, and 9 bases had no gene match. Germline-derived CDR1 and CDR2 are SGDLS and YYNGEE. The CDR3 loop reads CASSARPGQVTGELFF. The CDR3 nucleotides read TGTGCCAGCAGCGCTAGACCGGGACAGGTTACCGGGGAGCTGTTTTTT. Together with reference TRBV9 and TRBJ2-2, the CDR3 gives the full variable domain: DSGVTQTPKHLITATGQRVTLRCSPRSGDLSVYWYQQSLDQGLQFLIQYYNGEERAKGNILERFSAQQFPDLHSELNLSSLELGDSALYFCASSARPGQVTGELFFGEGSRLTVL.

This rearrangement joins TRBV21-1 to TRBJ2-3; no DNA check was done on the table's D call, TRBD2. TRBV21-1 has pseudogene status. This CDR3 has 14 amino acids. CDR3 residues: CASGPGTSTDTQYF. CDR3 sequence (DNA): TGTGCCAGCGGGCCCGGGACTAGCACAGATACGCAGTATTTT.

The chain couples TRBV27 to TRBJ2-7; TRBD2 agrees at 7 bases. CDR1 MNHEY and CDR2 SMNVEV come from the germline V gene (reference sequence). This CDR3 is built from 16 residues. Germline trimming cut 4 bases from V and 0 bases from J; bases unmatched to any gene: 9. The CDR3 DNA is TGTGCCAGCAGTTCATCGTTAGCGGGTCGCTCCTACGAGCAGTACTTC. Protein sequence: CASSSSLAGRSYEQYF.

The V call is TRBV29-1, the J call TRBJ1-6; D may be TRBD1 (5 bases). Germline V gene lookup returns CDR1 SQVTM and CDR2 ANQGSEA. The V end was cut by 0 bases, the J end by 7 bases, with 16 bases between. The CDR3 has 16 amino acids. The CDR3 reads CSVEEGDENANSPLHF. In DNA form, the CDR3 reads TGCAGCGTTGAAGAGGGGGACGAGAACGCAAATTCACCCCTCCACTTT.

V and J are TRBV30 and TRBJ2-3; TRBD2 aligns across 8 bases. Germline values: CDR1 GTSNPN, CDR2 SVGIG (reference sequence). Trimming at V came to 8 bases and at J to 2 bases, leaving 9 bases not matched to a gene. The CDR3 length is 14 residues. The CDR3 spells CAGMVAGITDTQYF. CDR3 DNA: TGTGCCGGAATGGTAGCGGGGATCACAGATACGCAGTATTTT.

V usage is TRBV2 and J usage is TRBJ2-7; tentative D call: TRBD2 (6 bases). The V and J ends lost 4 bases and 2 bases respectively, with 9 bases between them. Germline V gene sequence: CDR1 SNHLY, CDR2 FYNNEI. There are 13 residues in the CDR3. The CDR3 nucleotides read TGTGCCAGCAGTGGCGGGGAGACCTACGAGCAGTACTTC. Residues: CASSGGETYEQYF.

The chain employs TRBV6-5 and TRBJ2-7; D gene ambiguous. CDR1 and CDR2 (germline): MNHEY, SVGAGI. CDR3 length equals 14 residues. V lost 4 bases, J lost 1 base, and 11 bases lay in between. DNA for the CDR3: TGTGCCAGCAGTTTGGACCGAACTTCCTACGAGCAGTACTTC. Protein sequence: CASSLDRTSYEQYF.

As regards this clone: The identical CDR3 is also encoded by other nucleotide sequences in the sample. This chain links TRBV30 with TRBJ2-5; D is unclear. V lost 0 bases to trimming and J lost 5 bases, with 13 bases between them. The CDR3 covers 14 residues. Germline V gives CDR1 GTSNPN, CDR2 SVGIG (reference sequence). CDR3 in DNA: TGTGCCTGGAGTGTACCGTTGGCAGGTGAGACCCAGTACTTC. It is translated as CAWSVPLAGETQYF.

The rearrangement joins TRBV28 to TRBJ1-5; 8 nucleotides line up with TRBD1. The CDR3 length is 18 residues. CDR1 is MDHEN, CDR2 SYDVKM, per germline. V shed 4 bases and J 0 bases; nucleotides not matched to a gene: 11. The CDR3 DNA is TGTGCCAGCAGTTCCCCGGGACAGGAGCATTATAGCAATCAGCCCCAGCATTTT. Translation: CASSSPGQEHYSNQPQHF.

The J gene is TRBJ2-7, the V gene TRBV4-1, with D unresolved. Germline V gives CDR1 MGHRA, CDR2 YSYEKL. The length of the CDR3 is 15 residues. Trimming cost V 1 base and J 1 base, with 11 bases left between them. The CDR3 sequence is CASSQVQASSYEQYF. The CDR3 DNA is TGCGCCAGCAGCCAAGTTCAAGCGTCTTCCTACGAGCAGTACTTC.

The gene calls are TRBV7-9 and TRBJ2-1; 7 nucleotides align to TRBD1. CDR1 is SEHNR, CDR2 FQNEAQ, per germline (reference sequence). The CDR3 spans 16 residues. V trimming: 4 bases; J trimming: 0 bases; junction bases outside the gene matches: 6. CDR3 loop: CASSSIRGSSYNEQFF. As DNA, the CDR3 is TGTGCCAGCAGCTCTATCAGGGGGAGCTCCTACAATGAGCAGTTCTTC.

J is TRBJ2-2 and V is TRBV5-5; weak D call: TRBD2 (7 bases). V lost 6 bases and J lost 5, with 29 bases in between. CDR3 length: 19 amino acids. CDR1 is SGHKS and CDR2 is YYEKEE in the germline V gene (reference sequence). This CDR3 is CASTSFWGKGGGWTGELFF. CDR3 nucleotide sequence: TGTGCCAGCACATCCTTTTGGGGAAAAGGGGGAGGGTGGACCGGGGAGCTGTTTTTT.

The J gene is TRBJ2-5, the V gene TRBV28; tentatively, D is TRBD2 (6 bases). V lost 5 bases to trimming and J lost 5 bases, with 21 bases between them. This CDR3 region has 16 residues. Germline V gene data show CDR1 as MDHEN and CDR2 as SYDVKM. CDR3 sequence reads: CASSPLTGEWMETQYF. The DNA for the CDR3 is TGTGCCAGCAGTCCCTTGACGGGGGAGTGGATGGAGACCCAGTACTTC.

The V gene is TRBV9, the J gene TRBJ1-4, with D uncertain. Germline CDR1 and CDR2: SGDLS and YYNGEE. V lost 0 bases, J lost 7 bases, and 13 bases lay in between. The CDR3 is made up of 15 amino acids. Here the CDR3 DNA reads TGTGCCAGCAGCGTAGACCCCGGTGGATCTGAAAAACTGTTTTTT. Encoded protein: CASSVDPGGSEKLFF.

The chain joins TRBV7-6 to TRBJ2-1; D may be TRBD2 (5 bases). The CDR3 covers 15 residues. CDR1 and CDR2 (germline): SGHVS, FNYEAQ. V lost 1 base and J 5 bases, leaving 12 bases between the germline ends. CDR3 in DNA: TGTGCCAGCAGCTTAGACCCTAGCTCTAACAATGAGCAGTTCTTC. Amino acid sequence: CASSLDPSSNNEQFF. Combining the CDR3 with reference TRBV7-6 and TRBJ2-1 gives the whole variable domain GAGVSQSPRYKVTKRGQDVALRCDPISGHVSLYWYRQALGQGPEFLTYFNYEAQQDKSGLPNDRFSAERPEGSISTLTIQRTEQRDSAMYRCASSLDPSSNNEQFFGPGTRLTVL.

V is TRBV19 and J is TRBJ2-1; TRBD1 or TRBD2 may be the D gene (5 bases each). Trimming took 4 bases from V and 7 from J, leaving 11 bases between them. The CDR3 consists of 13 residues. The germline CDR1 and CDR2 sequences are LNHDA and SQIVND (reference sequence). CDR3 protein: CASSRGWRNEQFF. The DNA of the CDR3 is TGTGCCAGTAGTAGGGGGTGGAGAAATGAGCAGTTCTTC. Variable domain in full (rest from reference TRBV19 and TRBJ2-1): DGGITQSPKYLFRKEGQNVTLSCEQNLNHDAMYWYRQDPGQGLRLIYYSQIVNDFQKGDIAEGYSVSREKKESFPLTVTSAQKNPTAFYLCASSRGWRNEQFFGPGTRLTVL.

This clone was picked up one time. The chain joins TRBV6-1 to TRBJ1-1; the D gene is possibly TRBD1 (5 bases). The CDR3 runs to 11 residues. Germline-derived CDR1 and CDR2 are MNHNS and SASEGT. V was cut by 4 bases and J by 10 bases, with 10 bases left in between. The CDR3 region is CASSGWGGAFF. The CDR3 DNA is TGTGCCAGCAGTGGGTGGGGGGGAGCTTTCTTT.

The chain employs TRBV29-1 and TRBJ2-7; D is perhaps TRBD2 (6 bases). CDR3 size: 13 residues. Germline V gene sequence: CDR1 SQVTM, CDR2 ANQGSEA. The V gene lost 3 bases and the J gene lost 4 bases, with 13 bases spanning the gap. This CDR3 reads CSVDSGVDYEQYF. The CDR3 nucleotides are TGCAGCGTTGATAGCGGAGTAGATTACGAGCAGTACTTC.

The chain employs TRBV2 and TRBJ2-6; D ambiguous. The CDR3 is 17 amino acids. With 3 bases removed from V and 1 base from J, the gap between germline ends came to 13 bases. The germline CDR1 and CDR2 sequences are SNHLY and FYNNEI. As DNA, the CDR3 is TGTGCCAGCAGTGAGGGGTTGTTAGTGTCTGGGGCCAACGTCCTGACTTTC. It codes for CASSEGLLVSGANVLTF.

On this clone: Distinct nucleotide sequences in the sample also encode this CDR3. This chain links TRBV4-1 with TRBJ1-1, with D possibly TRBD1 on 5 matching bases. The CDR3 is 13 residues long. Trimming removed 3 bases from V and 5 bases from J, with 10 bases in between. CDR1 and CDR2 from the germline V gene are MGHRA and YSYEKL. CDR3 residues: CASSHQGGTEAFF. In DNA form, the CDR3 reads TGCGCCAGCAGCCATCAGGGAGGGACTGAAGCTTTCTTT.

The CDR3 region has the DNA TGTGCCAGCAGCTCGGGACTAGCGGGACTCACCGGGGAGCTGTTTTTT. Protein product: CASSSGLAGLTGELFF. The J gene is TRBJ2-2, the V gene TRBV7-9; TRBD2 matches 13 bases. The V segment lost 4 bases and the J segment 4 bases; nucleotides outside the gene matches: 3. Germline V gene sequence: CDR1 SEHNR, CDR2 FQNEAQ (reference sequence). This CDR3 comprises 16 residues.

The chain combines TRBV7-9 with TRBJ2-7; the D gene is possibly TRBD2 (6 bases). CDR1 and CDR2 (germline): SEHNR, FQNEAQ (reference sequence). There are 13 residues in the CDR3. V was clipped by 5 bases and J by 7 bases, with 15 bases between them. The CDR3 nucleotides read TGTGCCAGCAGCCCGGGGGAGGAGGAGGAGCAGTACTTC. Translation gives CASSPGEEEEQYF.

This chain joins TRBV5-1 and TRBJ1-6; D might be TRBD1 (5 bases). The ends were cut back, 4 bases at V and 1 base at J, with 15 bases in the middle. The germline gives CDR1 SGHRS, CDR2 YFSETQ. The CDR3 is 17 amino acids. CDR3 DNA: TGCGCCAGCAGCACGGGACCGCTCGGATCCTATAATTCACCCCTCCACTTT. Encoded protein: CASSTGPLGSYNSPLHF. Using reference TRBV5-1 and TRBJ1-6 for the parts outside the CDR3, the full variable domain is KAGVTQTPRYLIKTRGQQVTLSCSPISGHRSVSWYQQTPGQGLQFLFEYFSETQRNKGNFPGRFSGRQFSNSRSEMNVSTLELGDSALYLCASSTGPLGSYNSPLHFGNGTRLTVT.

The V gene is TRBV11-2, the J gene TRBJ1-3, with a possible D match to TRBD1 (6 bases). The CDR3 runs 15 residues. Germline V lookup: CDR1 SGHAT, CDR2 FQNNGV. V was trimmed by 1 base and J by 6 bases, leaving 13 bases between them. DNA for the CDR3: TGTGCCAGCAGCTTAGTTTGGGGGCGAGAAAACACCATATATTTT. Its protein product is CASSLVWGRENTIYF.

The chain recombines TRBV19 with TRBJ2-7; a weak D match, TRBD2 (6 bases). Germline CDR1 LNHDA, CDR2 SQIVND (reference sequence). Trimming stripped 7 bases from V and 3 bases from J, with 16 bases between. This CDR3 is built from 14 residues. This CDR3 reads CASKWAGGDYEQYF. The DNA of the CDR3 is TGTGCCAGTAAGTGGGCAGGCGGGGACTACGAGCAGTACTTC.

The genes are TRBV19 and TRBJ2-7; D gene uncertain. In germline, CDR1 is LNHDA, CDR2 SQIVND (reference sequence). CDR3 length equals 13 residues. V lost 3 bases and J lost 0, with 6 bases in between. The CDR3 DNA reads TGTGCCAGTAGTATCATCCACTCCTACGAGCAGTACTTC. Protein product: CASSIIHSYEQYF.

The CDR3 reads CASTGGAGVKTQYF. CDR3 DNA: TGTGCCAGCACCGGGGGAGCGGGGGTAAAGACCCAGTACTTC. The chain recombines TRBV28 with TRBJ2-5; TRBD2 matches at 8 bases. There are 14 residues in the CDR3. The J segment lost 6 bases and the V segment lost 7 bases, leaving 10 bases of the junction unmatched. In germline, CDR1 is MDHEN, CDR2 SYDVKM. The full variable domain, its missing parts supplied by reference TRBV28 and TRBJ2-5, is DVKVTQSSRYLVKRTGEKVFLECVQDMDHENMFWYRQDPGLGLRLIYFSYDVKMKEKGDIPEGYSVSREKKERFSLILESASTNQTSMYLCASTGGAGVKTQYFGPGTRLLVL.